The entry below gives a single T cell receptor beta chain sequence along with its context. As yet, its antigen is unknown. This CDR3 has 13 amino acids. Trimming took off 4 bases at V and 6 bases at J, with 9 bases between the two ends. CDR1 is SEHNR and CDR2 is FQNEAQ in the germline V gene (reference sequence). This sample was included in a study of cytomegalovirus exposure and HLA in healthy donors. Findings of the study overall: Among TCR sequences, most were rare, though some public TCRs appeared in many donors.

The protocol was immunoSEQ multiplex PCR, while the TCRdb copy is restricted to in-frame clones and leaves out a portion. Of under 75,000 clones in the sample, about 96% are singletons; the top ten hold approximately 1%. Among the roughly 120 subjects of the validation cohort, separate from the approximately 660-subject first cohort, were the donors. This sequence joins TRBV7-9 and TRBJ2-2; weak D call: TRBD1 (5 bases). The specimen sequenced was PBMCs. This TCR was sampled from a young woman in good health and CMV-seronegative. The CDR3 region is CASSSIRAGELFF. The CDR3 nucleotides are TGTGCCAGCAGCTCCATCAGGGCCGGGGAGCTGTTTTTT. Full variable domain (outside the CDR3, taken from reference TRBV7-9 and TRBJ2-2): DTGVSQNPRHKITKRGQNVTFRCDPISEHNRLYWYRQTLGQGPEFLTYFQNEAQLEKSRLLSDRFSAERPKGSFSTLEIQRTEQGDSAMYLCASSSIRAGELFFGEGSRLTVL.